What follows are 21 T cell receptor beta chains derived from one specimen sequenced in a study of T cell responses to AZD1222 COVID-19 vaccine. Using immunoSEQ multiplex PCR, the repertoire was profiled, and TCRdb retains in-frame clones only, with some absent. Of around 180,000 clones listed, approximately 90% are singletons. The starting material was peripheral blood, obtained 28 days after the second AZD1222 dose. The receptors derive from an adult who received the AZD1222 COVID-19 vaccine.

The V gene is TRBV24-1, the J gene TRBJ2-1, with D unclear. The CDR3 covers 14 residues. The ends were cut back, 5 bases at V and 8 bases at J, with 15 bases in the middle. CDR1 KGHDR and CDR2 SFDVKD come from the germline V gene. CDR3: CATSGANPRDEQFF. The CDR3 DNA is TGTGCCACCAGTGGTGCTAACCCAAGGGATGAGCAGTTCTTC.

The chain employs TRBV30 and TRBJ1-2; D possibly corresponds to TRBD1 (5 bases). Trimming took 1 base from V and 4 from J, leaving 16 bases between them. In germline, CDR1 is GTSNPN, CDR2 SVGIG (reference sequence). The CDR3 totals 15 residues. CDR3 sequence (DNA): TGTGCCTGGAGTGACCGACAGCTAGCGATCTATGGCTACACCTTC. Translating gives CAWSDRQLAIYGYTF.

The rearrangement links TRBV28 to TRBJ1-2; D is undetermined. V dropped 6 bases and J dropped 0 bases, with 11 bases sitting between them. CDR1 is MDHEN, CDR2 SYDVKM, per germline. This CDR3 is 14 amino acids long. CDR3 sequence reads: CASSGVAPNYGYTF. The DNA of the CDR3 is TGTGCCAGCAGCGGTGTGGCCCCTAACTATGGCTACACCTTC.

The rearrangement joins TRBV19 to TRBJ2-3; D is perhaps TRBD1 (5 bases). The CDR3 runs to 15 residues. V dropped 7 bases and J dropped 0 bases, with 14 bases sitting between them. CDR1 LNHDA and CDR2 SQIVND come from the germline V gene (reference sequence). The CDR3 sequence: CASKTDKFSTDTQYF. Written as DNA, the CDR3 is TGTGCCAGTAAGACGGACAAGTTTAGCACAGATACGCAGTATTTT.

The genes are TRBV30 and TRBJ2-2; D remains ambiguous. V was shortened by 7 bases and J by 7 bases, with 7 bases between the two germline ends. The germline CDR1 and CDR2 sequences are GTSNPN and SVGIG (reference sequence). The CDR3 extends over 10 amino acids. CDR3 protein: CASHVGELFF. The CDR3 coding sequence is TGTGCCTCCCATGTCGGGGAGCTGTTTTTT. The whole variable domain, filled in from reference TRBV30 and TRBJ2-2, reads SQTIHQWPATLVQPVGSPLSLECTVEGTSNPNLYWYRQAAGRGLQLLFYSVGIGQISSEVPQNLSASRPQDRQFILSSKKLLLSDSGFYLCASHVGELFFGEGSRLTVL.

This rearrangement joins TRBV3-1 (or the pseudogene TRBV3-2) to TRBJ2-7; 10 nucleotides agree with TRBD2. This CDR3 has 15 amino acids. Germline V gene data show CDR1 as LGHDT and CDR2 as YNNKEL (reference sequence). After removal of 4 bases from V and 7 bases from J, the junction contained 10 bases not matched to a gene. CDR3 DNA: TGTGCCAGCAGCCTACTTAGCGGGAGGCAAGGGGAGCAGTACTTC. Translation: CASSLLSGRQGEQYF.

The rearrangement uses TRBV18 and TRBJ1-3; the D is unclear. This CDR3 contains 14 residues. Trimming took off 3 bases at V and 0 bases at J, with 6 bases between the two ends. Germline CDR1 is KGHSH and CDR2 is LQKENI. The chain's CDR3 is CASSPGTSGNTIYF. CDR3 DNA sequence: TGTGCCAGCTCACCCGGCACCTCTGGAAACACCATATATTTT.

This chain connects TRBV4-2 to TRBJ2-2, with D possibly matching TRBD1 (6 bases). Trimming left V 7 bases short and J 4 bases short, with 10 bases between. Germline CDR1 LGHNA, CDR2 YNFKEQ. The CDR3 has 13 amino acids. Here the CDR3 reads CASMEGGTGELFF. CDR3 nucleotide sequence: TGTGCCAGCATGGAAGGGGGCACCGGGGAGCTGTTTTTT.

V and J are TRBV18 and TRBJ1-3; 8 bases fit TRBD1. This CDR3 has 16 residues. V dropped 4 bases and J dropped 0; count of bases not matched to a gene: 5. Germline V gene sequence: CDR1 KGHSH, CDR2 LQKENI. The CDR3 coding sequence is TGTGCCAGCTCACAGGGGACAGGAGCCTCTGGAAACACCATATATTTT. Translation: CASSQGTGASGNTIYF.

The chain is built from TRBV5-1 and TRBJ1-5, with TRBD1 matching over 7 bases. Germline V gives CDR1 SGHRS, CDR2 YFSETQ. After removal of 0 bases from V and 4 bases from J, the junction contained 1 base not matched to a gene. CDR3 size: 14 residues. The CDR3 DNA sequence: TGCGCCAGCAGCTTGGAGACAGGGAATCAGCCCCAGCATTTT. This gives the protein CASSLETGNQPQHF.

The rearrangement links TRBV6-5 to TRBJ2-7; D may correspond to TRBD1 or TRBD2 (5 bases each). Trimming cost V 8 bases and J 0 bases, with 11 bases left between them. There are 13 residues in the CDR3. CDR1 MNHEY and CDR2 SVGAGI come from the germline V gene. CDR3 sequence reads: CASRTGTSYEQYF. CDR3 sequence (DNA): TGTGCCAGCCGAACGGGGACCTCCTACGAGCAGTACTTC.

The chain's CDR3 is CASSIRSAIAKNIQYF. CDR3 nucleotide sequence: TGTGCCAGTAGTATCCGCTCGGCGATAGCCAAAAACATTCAGTACTTC. The chain uses TRBV19 and TRBJ2-4, with D unresolved. The CDR3 is 16 residues long. Trimming removed 3 bases from V and 0 bases from J, with 12 bases in between. Germline V gene data show CDR1 as LNHDA and CDR2 as SQIVND (reference sequence).

The gene calls are TRBV10-2 and TRBJ2-3; 12 nucleotides line up with TRBD1. Germline V gives CDR1 WSHSY, CDR2 SAAADI. Trimming cost V 9 bases and J 4 bases; bases outside gene matches: 8. The CDR3 runs to 15 residues. The CDR3 DNA sequence: TGCGCCAGTTTGGGGGGGACAGGGGGCTCAGATACGCAGTATTTT. As protein: CASLGGTGGSDTQYF.

The J gene is TRBJ2-7, the V gene TRBV4-1; 12 nucleotides line up with TRBD2. CDR3 size: 15 residues. Trimming took 3 bases from V and 4 from J; bases not matched to a gene: 4. Germline V gene data show CDR1 as MGHRA and CDR2 as YSYEKL. In DNA form, the CDR3 reads TGCGCCAGCAGCCACCCTAGCGGGGGGGTATACGAGCAGTACTTC. Translating it yields CASSHPSGGVYEQYF.

This clone has just one count. The chain has TRBV29-1 and TRBJ1-1, with no clear D. In germline, CDR1 is SQVTM, CDR2 ANQGSEA. Deletions cut 5 bases from V and 0 bases from J, with 13 bases between. The CDR3 is made up of 14 amino acids. The CDR3, as DNA: TGCAGCGTTCTACCGAAAACTATGAACACTGAAGCTTTCTTT. Protein product: CSVLPKTMNTEAFF.

The chain is built from TRBV30 and TRBJ2-5, with TRBD2 matching 9 bases. This CDR3 is built from 14 residues. Germline CDR1 GTSNPN, CDR2 SVGIG (reference sequence). V lost 4 bases, J lost 4 bases, and 7 bases stayed unmatched. The CDR3 protein is CAWNSGLARETQYF. CDR3 bases: TGTGCCTGGAATTCAGGACTAGCGAGAGAGACCCAGTACTTC. Full variable domain (outside the CDR3, taken from reference TRBV30 and TRBJ2-5): SQTIHQWPATLVQPVGSPLSLECTVEGTSNPNLYWYRQAAGRGLQLLFYSVGIGQISSEVPQNLSASRPQDRQFILSSKKLLLSDSGFYLCAWNSGLARETQYFGPGTRLLVL.

The chain uses TRBV2 and TRBJ2-2; 7 bases map to TRBD2. V lost 4 bases to trimming and J lost 6 bases; unmatched junction nucleotides: 2. CDR3 length: 13 residues. Germline V gene data show CDR1 as SNHLY and CDR2 as FYNNEI. CDR3 nucleotide sequence: TGTGCCAGCAGTGCCGGACTAGCCGGGGAGCTGTTTTTT. Translation: CASSAGLAGELFF.

This chain uses TRBV6-5 with TRBJ2-1; no reliable D call. Germline lookup yields CDR1 MNHEY and CDR2 SVGAGI. The CDR3 runs to 15 residues. V was cut by 2 bases and J by 5 bases, with 13 bases left in between. CDR3 sequence (DNA): TGTGCCAGCAGTTACCGCCAGGTCAACAACAATGAGCAGTTCTTC. Its protein product is CASSYRQVNNNEQFF.

This chain joins TRBV28 and TRBJ2-7; D may be TRBD2 (5 bases). Germline V lookup: CDR1 MDHEN, CDR2 SYDVKM. V was cut by 3 bases and J by 2 bases, with 11 bases left in between. The CDR3 sequence is 14 residues long. The DNA of the CDR3 is TGTGCCAGCAGTTTCGGTGGGAGTCCCTACGAGCAGTACTTC. Its protein is CASSFGGSPYEQYF.

This chain uses TRBV27 with TRBJ2-7; TRBD2 matches 13 bases. This CDR3 region has 15 residues. V shed 6 bases, J shed 2 bases, and the junction held 4 bases outside the gene matches. Germline loops: CDR1 MNHEY, CDR2 SMNVEV (reference sequence). In DNA, the CDR3 is TGTGCCAGCAGCACAGGGACTAGCGGGACCTACGAGCAGTACTTC. This translates into CASSTGTSGTYEQYF.

CDR3 in DNA: TGTGCCAGCAGCTACGACCGAGCGGGAGAAAGTTGGTGGGAGCAGTTCTTC. It encodes CASSYDRAGESWWEQFF. V is TRBV7-6 and J is TRBJ2-1, with 8 bases fitting TRBD2. Looked up from germline, CDR1 is SGHVS and CDR2 is FNYEAQ. The CDR3 consists of 17 residues. V lost 4 bases and J lost 10; bases outside the gene matches: 18.